This TCR beta chain was captured by sequencing in a study of blood T cell repertoires in COVID-19 (TCRdb year 2020). Looking at the study overall: Samples covering the acute and convalescent phases of COVID-19 were provided by collaborators in the United States, Italy and Spain. A de-identified subject ID, COVID-19 status, age in years and sex were almost always included in the sample metadata. Samples came from the ongoing ImmuneRACE study (first 160 participants) plus 1,254 subjects from 6 global collaborators. Where available, HLA class I and class II types were taken from metadata supplied by the sample provider and were not determined by assay-based typing. The repertoires were made available in a free public database intended to serve as a resource for research on the immune response to SARS-CoV-2. Deeply sampled blood TCRbeta repertoires from subjects exposed to, actively infected with, or recovered from COVID-19 were included in the dataset. The material from the prospective study consisted of cDNA or gDNA derived from T cells, B-cell-depleted T cells, or PBMCs. Findings and caveats that apply to the study as a whole: How much clinical and demographic metadata was included differed by source and by participant, and the metadata was provided uncurated.

Comment on this clone: Its antigen is still unknown. No much larger clone is present one base from it, and per-base qualities are unavailable.

Whole blood was collected in K2EDTA tubes by collaborating institutions according to the institutions' own protocols. For TCRbeta analysis, collaborators shipped samples as frozen whole blood, isolated PBMCs, or DNA extracted from either of those sample types. TCRbeta CDR3 regions were amplified from genomic DNA using the immunoSEQ Assay, a bias-controlled multiplex PCR. On the authors' methods: The number of nucleated cells in each sample was estimated from the amplification of reference gene primers within the assay. To quantify the absolute abundance of each unique TCRbeta CDR3 rearrangement, sequence reads were collapsed and filtered. Productive Simpson clonality was computed per sample as the square root of Simpson's diversity index over productive rearrangements. What TCRdb holds here is the immuneACCESS table cut down to in-frame rearrangements. Part of the clones is not present; checked against another copy, under half of the missing clones reflect an unresolved V gene, and the others are unexplained. V and J calls and clone size follow that table, whereas D and trimming were derived from the DNA. The sample yields roughly 81,000 clones; around 88% were counted once. The top ten hold about 42% of the sample.

From a lookup of the germline V gene, CDR1 and CDR2 are MNHEY and SVGAGI. The CDR3, from cysteine to phenylalanine, totals 14 residues. The kept DNA is CDR3 alone, 42 bases in frame from the first base. The V end loses 6 bases and the J end loses 3 bases, and a stretch of 11 bases separates them. The sample taken for sequencing was peripheral blood. This sequence uses TRBV6-5 and TRBJ1-4, with the D gene not confidently named. The clonotype was recovered from a man older than 75 with active or convalescent COVID-19. The CDR3 region: CASRRGLSNEKLFF. DNA sequence: TGTGCCAGCAGAAGAGGGTTATCTAATGAAAAACTGTTTTTT.